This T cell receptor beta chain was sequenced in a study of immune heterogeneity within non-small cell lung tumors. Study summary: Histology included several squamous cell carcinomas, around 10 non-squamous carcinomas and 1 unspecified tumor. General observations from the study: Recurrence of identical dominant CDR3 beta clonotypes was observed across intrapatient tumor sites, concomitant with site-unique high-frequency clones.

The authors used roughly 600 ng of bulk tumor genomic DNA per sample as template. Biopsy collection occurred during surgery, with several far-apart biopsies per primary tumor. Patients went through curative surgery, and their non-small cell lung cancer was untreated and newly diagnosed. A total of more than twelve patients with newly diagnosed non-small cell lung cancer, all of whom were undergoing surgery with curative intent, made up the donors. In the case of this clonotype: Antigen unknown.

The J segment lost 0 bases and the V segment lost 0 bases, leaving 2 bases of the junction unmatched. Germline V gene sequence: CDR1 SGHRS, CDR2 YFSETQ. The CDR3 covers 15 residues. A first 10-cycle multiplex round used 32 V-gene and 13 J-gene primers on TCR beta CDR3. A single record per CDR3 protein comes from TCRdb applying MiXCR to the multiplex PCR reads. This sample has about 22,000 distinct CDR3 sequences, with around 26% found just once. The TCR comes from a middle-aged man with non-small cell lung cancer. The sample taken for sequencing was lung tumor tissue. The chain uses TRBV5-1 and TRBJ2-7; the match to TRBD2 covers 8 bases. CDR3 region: CASSLGAGGSYEQYF. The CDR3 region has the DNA TGCGCCAGCAGCTTGGGTGCGGGAGGCTCCTACGAGCAGTACTTC.